Listed below are T cell receptor beta chains from one sample, sequenced in a study of CD8+CD57+ T cells in acquired aplastic anemia. In TCRdb, the reads were re-called with MiXCR into one record per CDR3 protein. The sample consists of 150,000 to 200,000 distinct CDR3 sequences, about three fifths of them appearing once. The sequenced material came from sorted CD4+, CD8+, or CD8+CD57+ T cells (not recorded which) from PBMCs. These receptors came from a human donor with severe aplastic anemia or a healthy control (not recorded which). CDR3s include the opening cysteine and the closing phenylalanine or tryptophan. D genes are given only for firm matches. For some rows the clone size is stated as once, few or many, or as a class when expanded; others skip it.

v_gene	abundance	j_gene	d_gene	len	CDR3nt	CDR3aa
TRBV15	few	TRBJ2-7	-	15	TGTGCCACCAGCAGAGGGGGGGCAGGGGTCCACGAGCAGTACTTC	CATSRGGAGVHEQYF
TRBV27	-	TRBJ2-7	-	13	TGTGCCAGCAGTTTTTCAGGGTTGAACGAGCAGTACTTC	CASSFSGLNEQYF
TRBV5-6	-	TRBJ1-4	TRBD1	15	TGTGCCAGCGAAAAAACAGGGGCAACTAATGAAAAACTGTTTTTT	CASEKTGATNEKLFF
TRBV19	many	TRBJ1-2	-	13	TGTGCCAGTAGTCCGGGGAGCTACTATGGCTACACCTTC	CASSPGSYYGYTF
TRBV25-1	-	TRBJ1-3	TRBD1	16	TGTGCCAGCAGTGAATATAGGGGGCGAACAGGTAACACCATATATTTT	CASSEYRGRTGNTIYF
TRBV2	-	TRBJ2-2	-	15	TGTGCCAGCCGCAAGGGGACCACGAACACCGGGGAGCTGTTTTTT	CASRKGTTNTGELFF
TRBV2	many	TRBJ1-2	-	13	TGTGCCAGCAGTGAGGGCGGGGGCTATGGCTACACCTTC	CASSEGGGYGYTF
TRBV10-2	few	TRBJ1-1	-	15	TGCGCCAGCAGTGAGGGTAGGGAATTGAACACTGAAGCTTTCTTT	CASSEGRELNTEAFF
TRBV2	-	TRBJ1-4	TRBD1	14	TGTGCTAGCGATTCCGGGACAGGGAGTGAAAAACTGTTTTTT	CASDSGTGSEKLFF
TRBV7-2	-	TRBJ2-2	-	18	TGTGCCAGCGGACTGAGCAGGGGGGATGATAGAGACACCGGGGAGCTGTTTTTT	CASGLSRGDDRDTGELFF
TRBV19	few	TRBJ1-1	-	13	TGTGCCAGTACTTCAGGGCTGAACACTGAAGCTTTCTTT	CASTSGLNTEAFF
TRBV7-6	-	TRBJ2-7	TRBD1	16	TGTGCCAGCAGCTTAGCGACCGGGACAGGGGGCTCCGAGCAGTACTTC	CASSLATGTGGSEQYF
TRBV5-1	-	TRBJ1-1	-	15	TGCGCCAGCAGCTTATCCTCCGGACGGAACACTGAAGCTTTCTTT	CASSLSSGRNTEAFF
TRBV20-1	few	TRBJ2-7	TRBD2	16	TGCAGTGCTAGAGGCCGGGGGGAACTAAGCTCCTACGAGCAGTACTTC	CSARGRGELSSYEQYF
TRBV25-1	-	TRBJ1-1	-	15	TGTGCCAGCAGTGCGCCGGGACATTCGAACACTGAAGCTTTCTTT	CASSAPGHSNTEAFF
TRBV19	-	TRBJ2-5	TRBD1	14	TGTGCCAGTAATAGGGGGCGCACGGCGGAAACCCAGTACTTC	CASNRGRTAETQYF
TRBV5-1	many	TRBJ2-1	-	16	TGCGCCAGCAGTATTACCGGGACTTTGGCCTACAATGAGCAGTTCTTC	CASSITGTLAYNEQFF
TRBV20-1	-	TRBJ1-2	-	13	TGCAGTGCTAGAGGAGAAGGGGGACGCGGCTACACCTTC	CSARGEGGRGYTF
TRBV20-1	few	TRBJ2-5	-	13	TGCAGTGCTAGAACAGGGTTCCAAGAGACCCAGTACTTC	CSARTGFQETQYF
TRBV5-1	once	TRBJ1-1	-	14	TGCGCCAGCAGCCCACCCGGGGCGAACACTGAAGCTTTCTTT	CASSPPGANTEAFF
TRBV29-1	-	TRBJ1-1	-	13	TGCAGCGTTGGGGGCCGACAGCACGCAGAAGCTTTCTTT	CSVGGRQHAEAFF
TRBV5-1	-	TRBJ2-3	TRBD1	14	TGCGCCAGCAGCTGGACAGGGGAAGCACAGGAGCAGTATTTT	CASSWTGEAQEQYF
TRBV30	-	TRBJ1-1	-	11	TGTGCCTGGGCCGTGGGTTTCGAAGCTTTCTTT	CAWAVGFEAFF
TRBV19	-	TRBJ2-2	-	15	TGTGCCAGTAGTAGGGGGAGCAGAAACACCGGGGAGCTGTTTTTT	CASSRGSRNTGELFF
TRBV6-5	many	TRBJ2-7	TRBD1	14	TGTGCCAGCAGTTACTCGGGGACAGGTGTCGAGCAGTACTTC	CASSYSGTGVEQYF
TRBV11-2	many	TRBJ2-1	-	13	TGTGCCAGCAGCTTATTTAGCGTCAATGAGCAGTTCTTC	CASSLFSVNEQFF
TRBV29-1	-	TRBJ2-1	TRBD1	14	TGCAGCGTCGTTGCCGGGACAGGGGGCCATGAGCAGTTCTTC	CSVVAGTGGHEQFF
TRBV24-1	-	TRBJ2-5	TRBD1	16	TGTGCCACCATGGCAGGGGGCATCTTTTTTGGAGAGACCCAGTACTTC	CATMAGGIFFGETQYF